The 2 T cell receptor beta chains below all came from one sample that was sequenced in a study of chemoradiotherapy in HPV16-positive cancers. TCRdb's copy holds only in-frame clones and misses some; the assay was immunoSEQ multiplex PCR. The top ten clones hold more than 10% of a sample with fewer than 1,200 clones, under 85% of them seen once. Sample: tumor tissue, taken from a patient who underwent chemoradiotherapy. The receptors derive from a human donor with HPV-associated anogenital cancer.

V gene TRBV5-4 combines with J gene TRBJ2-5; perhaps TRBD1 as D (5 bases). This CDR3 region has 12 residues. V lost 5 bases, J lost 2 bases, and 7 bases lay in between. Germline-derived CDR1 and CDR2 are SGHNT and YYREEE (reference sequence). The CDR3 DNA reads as TGTGCCAGCAGGGCAGGGCAAGAGACCCAGTACTTC. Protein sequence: CASRAGQETQYF. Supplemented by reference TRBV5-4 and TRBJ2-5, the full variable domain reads ETGVTQSPTHLIKTRGQQVTLRCSSQSGHNTVSWYQQALGQGPQFIFQYYREEENGRGNFPPRFSGLQFPNYSSELNVNALELDDSALYLCASRAGQETQYFGPGTRLLVL.

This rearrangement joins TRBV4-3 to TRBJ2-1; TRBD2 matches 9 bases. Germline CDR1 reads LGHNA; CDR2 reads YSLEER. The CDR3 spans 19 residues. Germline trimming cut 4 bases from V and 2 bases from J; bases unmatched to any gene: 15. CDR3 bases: TGCGCCAGCAGCCCCCGTGGTAGCGGGGGAGCTGACCCCTACAATGAGCAGTTCTTC. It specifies CASSPRGSGGADPYNEQFF.